This record covers a single T cell receptor (beta chain). The CDR3 has 14 amino acids. Germline CDR1 reads SEHNR; CDR2 reads FQNEAQ (reference sequence). V was shortened by 5 bases and J by 0 bases, with 10 bases between the two germline ends. These data are taken from a study of T cell changes during pregnancy in multiple sclerosis. Measured with immunoSEQ multiplex PCR; TCRdb has only the in-frame clones, and not every one. This table has about 68,000 clones, 90% appearing once. Source: peripheral blood, taken in the third trimester of pregnancy. The clonotype was recovered from a female donor with multiple sclerosis, enrolled in a pregnancy study. The rearrangement uses TRBV7-9 and TRBJ1-1, with D possibly being TRBD1 (5 bases). This CDR3 reads CASSLKGLNTEAFF. DNA of the CDR3: TGTGCCAGCAGCCTGAAGGGGCTGAACACTGAAGCTTTCTTT. The full variable domain, with the rest looked up from reference TRBV7-9 and TRBJ1-1, is DTGVSQNPRHKITKRGQNVTFRCDPISEHNRLYWYRQTLGQGPEFLTYFQNEAQLEKSRLLSDRFSAERPKGSFSTLEIQRTEQGDSAMYLCASSLKGLNTEAFFGQGTRLTVV.